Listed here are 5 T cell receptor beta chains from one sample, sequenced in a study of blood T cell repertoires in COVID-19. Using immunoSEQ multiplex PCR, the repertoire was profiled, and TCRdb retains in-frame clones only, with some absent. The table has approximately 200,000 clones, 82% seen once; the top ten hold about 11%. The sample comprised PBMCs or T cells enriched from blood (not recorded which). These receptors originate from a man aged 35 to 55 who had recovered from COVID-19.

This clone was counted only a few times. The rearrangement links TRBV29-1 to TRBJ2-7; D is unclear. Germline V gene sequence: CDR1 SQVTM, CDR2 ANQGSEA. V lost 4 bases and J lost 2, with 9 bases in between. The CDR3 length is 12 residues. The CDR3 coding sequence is TGCAGCGTTGGAAGAACTGCCTACGAGCAGTACTTC. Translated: CSVGRTAYEQYF.

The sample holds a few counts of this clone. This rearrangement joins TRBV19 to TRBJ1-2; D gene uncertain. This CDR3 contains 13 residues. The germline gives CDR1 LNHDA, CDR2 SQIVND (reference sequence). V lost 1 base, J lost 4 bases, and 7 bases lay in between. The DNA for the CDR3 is TGTGCCAGTAGTATAGTTGGAGGCTATGGCTACACCTTC. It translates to CASSIVGGYGYTF.

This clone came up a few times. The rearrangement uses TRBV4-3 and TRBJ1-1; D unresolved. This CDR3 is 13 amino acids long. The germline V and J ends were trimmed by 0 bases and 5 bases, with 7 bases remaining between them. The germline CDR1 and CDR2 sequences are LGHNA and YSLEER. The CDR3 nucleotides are TGCGCCAGCAGCCAAGAGACGGGAACTGAAGCTTTCTTT. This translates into CASSQETGTEAFF.

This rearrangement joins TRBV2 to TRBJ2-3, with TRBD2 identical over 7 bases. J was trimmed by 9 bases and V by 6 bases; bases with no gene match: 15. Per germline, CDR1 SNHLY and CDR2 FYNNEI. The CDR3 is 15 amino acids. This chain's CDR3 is CASRFRPSLGGTQYF. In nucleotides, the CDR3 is TGTGCCAGCAGATTTAGGCCTAGCCTCGGGGGGACGCAGTATTTT.

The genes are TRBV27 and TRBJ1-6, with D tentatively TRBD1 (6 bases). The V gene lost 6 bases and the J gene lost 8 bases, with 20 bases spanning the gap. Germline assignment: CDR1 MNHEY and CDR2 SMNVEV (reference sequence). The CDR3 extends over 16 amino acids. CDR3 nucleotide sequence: TGTGCCAGCAGCAGCCGTAACAGGGAAGTGCATTCACCCCTCCACTTT. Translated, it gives CASSSRNREVHSPLHF.